This TCR beta chain appears in the sequencing data of a study of blood T cell repertoires in COVID-19. Study as a whole: The origin of the acute and convalescent COVID-19 samples was the United States, Italy and Spain. T cells, B-cell-depleted T cells, or PBMCs supplied cDNA or gDNA.

V gave up 3 bases and J gave up 0 bases, with 8 bases separating them. Germline loops: CDR1 SGHVS, CDR2 FQNEAQ. This CDR3 comprises 14 residues. Produced via immunoSEQ multiplex PCR; TCRdb's table is partial and in-frame only. The repertoire holds 150,000 to 200,000 clones, with roughly nine tenths as singletons. This clone was seen a handful of times. The sequence was obtained from a man aged 35-49 years with acute or convalescent COVID-19. Sequenced material: peripheral blood. The chain carries TRBV7-8 and TRBJ1-1; D remains ambiguous. The CDR3 reads CASSFGVMNTEAFF. The CDR3, as DNA: TGTGCCAGCAGCTTCGGGGTCATGAACACTGAAGCTTTCTTT.